A selection of T cell receptor beta chains follows, all from one sample in a study of CXCR3-negative and CXCR3-positive naive CD8 T cells. From its re-call of the 5' RACE reads, TCRdb lists each CDR3 protein once, without DNA. The sample holds tens of thousands of distinct CDR3 sequences. Material: memory CD8+ T cells from blood. The origin of the receptors is a human donor in good health. Some clones in this sample may be carry-over from other donors' samples. Each CDR3 is given with its conserved first and last residue. The order of the fields is V gene, J gene, CDR3 protein.

v_call: TRBV29-1; j_call: TRBJ2-5; cdr3_aa: CSVDGQGSQETQYF
v_call: TRBV28; j_call: TRBJ2-3; cdr3_aa: CASSIPSGTDTQYF
v_call: TRBV27; j_call: TRBJ2-7; cdr3_aa: CASMPGRGKGEQYF
v_call: TRBV3-1; j_call: TRBJ2-7; cdr3_aa: CASSQDIGLAVKDEQYF
v_call: TRBV29-1; j_call: TRBJ2-2; cdr3_aa: CSVDFGTGGGTGELFF
v_call: TRBV28; j_call: TRBJ2-3; cdr3_aa: CASSSGDSTDTQYF
v_call: TRBV6-5; j_call: TRBJ1-5; cdr3_aa: CASSYGARNQPQHF
v_call: TRBV29-1; j_call: TRBJ2-5; cdr3_aa: CSVERQGFQETQYF
v_call: TRBV6-1; j_call: TRBJ2-1; cdr3_aa: CASSESDEGPTGEQFF
v_call: TRBV28; j_call: TRBJ2-5; cdr3_aa: CASSETGGETQYF
v_call: TRBV24-1; j_call: TRBJ2-2; cdr3_aa: CATSGNRESGELFF
v_call: TRBV27; j_call: TRBJ2-7; cdr3_aa: CASSIKRDRAYEQYF
v_call: TRBV7-9; j_call: TRBJ2-5; cdr3_aa: CASSLARVRQIQETQYF
v_call: TRBV29-1; j_call: TRBJ2-3; cdr3_aa: CSVERGQGFVTDTQYF
v_call: TRBV19; j_call: TRBJ2-2; cdr3_aa: CASSGEGLTGELFF
v_call: TRBV29-1; j_call: TRBJ2-3; cdr3_aa: CSVERGSPDTQYF